This T cell receptor (beta chain) was captured in a study of shared clonotypes between healthy human individuals. As concerns this clone: The target antigen is unknown.

General study findings and limits: Relative to their counterparts shared across all four donors, non-shared clonotypes exhibited diminished generation probabilities. Clonotype sharing among donors, it was expected, would be affected by sequencing depth.

Generated by immunoSEQ multiplex PCR, the TCRdb table keeps only in-frame clones and is missing some. The sample has approximately 500,000 clones, 90% to 96% seen once. The sequencing sample was made of naive CD4+ T cells sorted from blood. Subset described: CD45RA+ positively selected. The receptor's source is a woman aged 25 to 39 in good health.

The CDR3 reads CASSLAHGDQPQHF. In nucleotides, the CDR3 is TGTGCCAGCAGCTTAGCCCATGGCGATCAGCCCCAGCATTTT. The genes are TRBV7-9 and TRBJ1-5; the D is unclear. The CDR3 has 14 residues. Trimming shortened V by 0 bases and J by 5 bases, and 8 bases separated the two germline ends. Germline loops: CDR1 SEHNR, CDR2 FQNEAQ (reference sequence).